Presented here are 23 T cell receptor beta chains from one specimen sequenced in a study of blood T cells in healthy people across ages. Through a sample-barcoded 5' primer and a J-beta primer mix, a second PCR was run for about 6 to 11 cycles. TCRdb re-derived calls from the 5' RACE reads in MiXCR, one entry per CDR3 protein. This table holds around 710,000 distinct CDR3 sequences, roughly 47% found once. Sequencing was carried out using blood. All receptors come from a woman in her sixties in good health.

The CDR3 DNA reads TGCAGTGCCTCCCGGACTGAGCCCTACGAGCAGTACTTC. Protein: CSASRTEPYEQYF. The chain links TRBV20-1 to TRBJ2-7, with D perhaps matching TRBD2 (5 bases). The CDR3 has 13 amino acids. Germline loops: CDR1 DFQATT, CDR2 SNEGSKA (reference sequence). V lost 6 bases and J lost 2, with 14 bases in between.

This clonotype was observed a few times. The V and J genes are TRBV3-1 and TRBJ2-7; tentative D call: TRBD2 (5 bases). The CDR3 runs 14 residues. In germline, CDR1 is LGHDT, CDR2 YNNKEL (reference sequence). V was cut by 4 bases and J by 2 bases, with 12 bases left in between. Here the CDR3 reads CASSPGSTAYEQYF. Here the CDR3 DNA reads TGTGCCAGCAGCCCGGGGTCGACCGCCTACGAGCAGTACTTC.

This chain links TRBV9 with TRBJ2-5; D perhaps matches TRBD2 (5 bases). There are 13 residues in the CDR3. V was clipped by 5 bases and J by 11 bases, with 19 bases between them. The germline gives CDR1 SGDLS, CDR2 YYNGEE. The CDR3 DNA reads as TGTGCCAGCAGTACTAGTGTAAACAATGAGCAGTACTTC. The encoded protein is CASSTSVNNEQYF.

The chain links TRBV4-3 to TRBJ2-7; the match to TRBD2 covers 12 bases. Looked up from germline, CDR1 is LGHNA and CDR2 is YSLEER. The CDR3 spans 17 residues. The V and J ends lost 0 bases and 0 bases, in that order; junction bases with no gene match: 3. This CDR3 reads CASSQDPSGGASYEQYF. The CDR3 DNA reads TGCGCCAGCAGCCAAGATCCTAGCGGGGGGGCCTCCTACGAGCAGTACTTC.

The chain recombines TRBV20-1 with TRBJ2-7; a possible D gene is TRBD2 (5 bases). Between the trimmed V and J ends, which lost 5 bases and 3 bases, there was a span of 17 bases. The CDR3 runs to 14 residues. Germline V gives CDR1 DFQATT, CDR2 SNEGSKA (reference sequence). The CDR3 DNA is TGCAGTGCTCGGACGAGGGCGGCGGGCTACGAGCAGTACTTC. Its translation: CSARTRAAGYEQYF.

This clonotype came up many times. The chain is built from TRBV6-5 and TRBJ2-3; 7 bases fit TRBD2. Germline CDR1 MNHEY, CDR2 SVGAGI. The CDR3 loop spans 16 amino acids. J was trimmed by 7 bases and V by 3 bases; bases with no gene match: 13. CDR3 amino acids: CASSYRPAGNWNTQYF. The CDR3 DNA reads TGTGCCAGCAGTTATCGCCCAGCGGGGAATTGGAATACGCAGTATTTT.

The sample holds many counts of this clonotype. V is TRBV12-3 or TRBV12-4 and J is TRBJ2-3; D remains unclear. The CDR3 runs 11 residues. Trimming pared 4 bases from V and 4 bases from J, leaving 3 bases between. CDR3 in DNA: TGTGCCAGCAGTTCCCCAGATACGCAGTATTTT. Translated: CASSSPDTQYF.

This clonotype showed up just a few times. The V gene is TRBV20-1, the J gene TRBJ2-5; tentative D call: TRBD1 (6 bases). CDR1 is DFQATT and CDR2 is SNEGSKA in the germline V gene (reference sequence). The CDR3 extends over 13 amino acids. Deletions cut 3 bases from V and 6 bases from J, with 14 bases between. CDR3 nucleotides: TGCAGTGCTAGGACAAGACAGGCCCAGACCCAGTACTTC. It encodes CSARTRQAQTQYF.

The CDR3 nucleotides are TGCAGTGCTAGATTCCTCCCCAGGACTGGTAAGAATGAGCAGTTCTTC. It is translated as CSARFLPRTGKNEQFF. V gene TRBV20-1 combines with J gene TRBJ2-1; D might be TRBD2 (5 bases). There are 16 residues in the CDR3. The ends were cut back, 2 bases at V and 7 bases at J, with 21 bases in the middle. Germline V gene sequence: CDR1 DFQATT, CDR2 SNEGSKA (reference sequence).

This clonotype was picked up many times. The chain employs TRBV20-1 and TRBJ2-3; D is ambiguous. V was cut by 3 bases and J by 5 bases, with 12 bases left in between. CDR1 DFQATT and CDR2 SNEGSKA come from the germline V gene (reference sequence). There are 13 residues in the CDR3. In DNA, the CDR3 is TGCAGTGCTAGGGCACCCAGTGAAGATACGCAGTATTTT. Residues: CSARAPSEDTQYF.

The DNA of the CDR3 is TGTGCCATCAGCGCAGGAGAGCGGGGTTCGCAGTTCTTC. It is translated as CAISAGERGSQFF. The chain is built from TRBV10-3 and TRBJ2-1, with 7 bases fitting TRBD2. This CDR3 contains 13 residues. V was pared by 6 bases and J by 12 bases, with 11 bases of the junction left unmatched. The V gene's germline CDR1 is ENHRY and CDR2 SYGVKD.

This clonotype has a single count. The DNA of the CDR3 is TGTGCCAGCACCGTAAACCAGGGCTACGAGCAGTACTTC. This gives the protein CASTVNQGYEQYF. This chain joins TRBV5-6 and TRBJ2-7, with D maybe TRBD1 (5 bases). The CDR3 loop spans 13 amino acids. Trimming cost V 6 bases and J 3 bases, with 13 bases left between them. CDR1 SGHDT and CDR2 YYEEEE come from the germline V gene.

In regard to this clonotype: With a much larger clone just one base away, this may be a read error. V is TRBV6-5 and J is TRBJ1-6; D is uncertain. CDR1 and CDR2 (germline): MNHEY, SVGAGI. The CDR3 spans 13 residues. CDR3 coding DNA: TGTGCCAGCAGTGCCTGGCGCGATTCACCCCCCCACTTT. Translation gives CASSAWRDSPPHF.

This rearrangement joins TRBV12-3 or TRBV12-4 to TRBJ1-2; tentatively, D is TRBD1 (6 bases). CDR3 length: 13 amino acids. Trimming pared 4 bases from V and 8 bases from J, leaving 14 bases between. The CDR3 is CASSSTGLGGYTF. The CDR3 DNA is TGTGCCAGCAGTTCTACAGGGCTCGGGGGCTACACCTTC.

The chain links TRBV20-1 to TRBJ1-5; D perhaps matches TRBD1 (6 bases). V was pared by 3 bases and J by 6 bases, with 18 bases between. The CDR3 is 15 residues long. Germline V gene lookup returns CDR1 DFQATT and CDR2 SNEGSKA (reference sequence). The CDR3 protein is CSARGLAGALQPQHF. CDR3 DNA sequence: TGCAGTGCTAGGGGCCTGGCAGGGGCCCTTCAGCCCCAGCATTTT.

This clonotype was seen a handful of times. This chain links TRBV6-4 with TRBJ1-1; 8 bases are a match to TRBD1. The CDR3 spans 13 residues. CDR1 MRHNA and CDR2 SNTAGT come from the germline V gene. J gave up 3 bases and V 6 bases, and 3 bases lay outside the gene matches. Here the CDR3 reads CASRKTGDTEAFF. CDR3 DNA: TGTGCCAGCAGGAAGACAGGGGACACTGAAGCTTTCTTT.

CDR3 DNA: TGCGCCAGCACTTGGATGGACAGGGACACTGAAGCTTTCTTT. Amino acids: CASTWMDRDTEAFF. V is TRBV5-1 and J is TRBJ1-1; TRBD1 agrees at 8 bases. With 6 bases clipped from V and 3 bases from J, the junction kept 7 bases outside the gene matches. CDR1 SGHRS and CDR2 YFSETQ come from the germline V gene. The CDR3 covers 14 residues.

A note on this clonotype: The junction and the germline gene differ at one end; a read error may be behind it. The V and J genes are TRBV27 and TRBJ2-4; 7 nucleotides match TRBD1. Looked up from germline, CDR1 is MNHEY and CDR2 is SMNVEV (reference sequence). The CDR3 has 13 residues. DNA for the CDR3: TGTGCCAGCGGTTTACCGGACAGGCTAATTCAGTACTTC. Its protein is CASGLPDRLIQYF.

The V and J genes are TRBV20-1 and TRBJ2-1; 11 positions match TRBD2. The CDR3 runs 14 residues. CDR1 DFQATT and CDR2 SNEGSKA come from the germline V gene (reference sequence). The V gene end was trimmed by 5 bases and the J gene end by 10 bases; junction bases not matched to a gene: 10. For the CDR3, the DNA is TGCAGTGCTTCCGGGACTAGCGGATTAAAAGAGCAGTTCTTC. Translation: CSASGTSGLKEQFF.

This clonotype was found once. This rearrangement joins TRBV28 to TRBJ2-7; D is unclear. Germline V gene sequence: CDR1 MDHEN, CDR2 SYDVKM. The CDR3 loop spans 11 amino acids. V lost 6 bases, J lost 5 bases, and 8 bases lay in between. The CDR3 spells CASRLKDEQYF. The DNA of the CDR3 is TGTGCCAGCAGACTGAAGGACGAGCAGTACTTC.

The gene calls are TRBV25-1 and TRBJ2-4; no firm D call. Near its end, the DNA agrees better with TRBJ2-7, so the J call may be wrong. The germline V gene encodes CDR1 MGHDK and CDR2 SYGVNS. The CDR3 has 12 amino acids. CDR3: CASSESLYEQYF. In DNA form, the CDR3 reads TGTGCCAGCAGTGAATCTTTGTACGAGCAGTACTTC.

This clonotype turned up a few times. V gene TRBV3-1 combines with J gene TRBJ2-7, with 8 bases matching TRBD2. Losses at the gene ends were 5 bases for V and 0 bases for J; bases not matched to a gene: 6. The CDR3 is 15 residues long. Per germline, CDR1 LGHDT and CDR2 YNNKEL (reference sequence). The CDR3 region is CASSRPGGGSYEQYF. The DNA for the CDR3 is TGTGCCAGCAGCAGACCGGGGGGGGGCTCCTACGAGCAGTACTTC.

The rearrangement links TRBV7-9 to TRBJ1-2, with D possibly matching TRBD1 (5 bases). Deletions cut 5 bases from V and 7 bases from J, with 17 bases between. The CDR3 consists of 14 residues. Germline CDR1 is SEHNR and CDR2 is FQNEAQ (reference sequence). The CDR3 is CASSPDSNRGGYTF. DNA of the CDR3: TGTGCCAGCAGCCCCGACAGCAACCGGGGTGGCTACACCTTC.